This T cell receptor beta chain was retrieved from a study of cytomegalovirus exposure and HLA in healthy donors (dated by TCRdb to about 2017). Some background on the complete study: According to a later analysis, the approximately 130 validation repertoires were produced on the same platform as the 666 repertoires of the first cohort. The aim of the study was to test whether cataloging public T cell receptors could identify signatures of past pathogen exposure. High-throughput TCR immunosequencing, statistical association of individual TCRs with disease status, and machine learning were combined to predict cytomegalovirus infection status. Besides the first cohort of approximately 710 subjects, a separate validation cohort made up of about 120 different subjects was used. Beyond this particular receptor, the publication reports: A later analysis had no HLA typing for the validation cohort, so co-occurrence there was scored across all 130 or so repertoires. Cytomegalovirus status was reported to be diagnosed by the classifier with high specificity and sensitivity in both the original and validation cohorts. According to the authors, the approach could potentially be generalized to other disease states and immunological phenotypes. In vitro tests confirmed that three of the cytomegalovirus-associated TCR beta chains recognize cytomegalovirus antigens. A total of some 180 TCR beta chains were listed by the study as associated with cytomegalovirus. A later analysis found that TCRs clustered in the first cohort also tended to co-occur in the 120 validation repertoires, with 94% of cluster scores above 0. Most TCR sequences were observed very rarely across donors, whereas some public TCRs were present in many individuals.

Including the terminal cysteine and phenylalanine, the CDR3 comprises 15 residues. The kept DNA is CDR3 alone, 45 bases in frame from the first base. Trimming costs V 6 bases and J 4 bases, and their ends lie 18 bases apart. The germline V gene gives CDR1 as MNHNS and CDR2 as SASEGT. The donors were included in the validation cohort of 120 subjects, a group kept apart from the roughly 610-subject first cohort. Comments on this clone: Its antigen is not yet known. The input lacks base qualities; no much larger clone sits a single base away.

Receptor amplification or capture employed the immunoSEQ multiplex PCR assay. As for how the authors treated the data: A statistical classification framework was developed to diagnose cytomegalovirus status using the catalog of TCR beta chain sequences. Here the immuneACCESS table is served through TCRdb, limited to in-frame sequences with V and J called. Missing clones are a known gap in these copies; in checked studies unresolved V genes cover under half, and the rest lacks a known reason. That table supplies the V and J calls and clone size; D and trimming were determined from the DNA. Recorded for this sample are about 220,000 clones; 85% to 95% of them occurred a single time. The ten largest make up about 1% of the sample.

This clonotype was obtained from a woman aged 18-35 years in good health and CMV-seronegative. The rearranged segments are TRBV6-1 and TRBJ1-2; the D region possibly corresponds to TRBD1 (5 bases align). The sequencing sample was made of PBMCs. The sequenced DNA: TGTGCCAGCAGATACGCGTCAGGGTTTCCCTATGGCTACACCTTC. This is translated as CASRYASGFPYGYTF.